This T cell receptor (beta chain) was captured by sequencing in a study of lymphopenia after photon versus proton radiotherapy. Germline V gene sequence: CDR1 LNHDA, CDR2 SQIVND (reference sequence). Trimming took 5 bases from V and 0 from J; bases not matched to a gene: 6. This CDR3 is built from 16 residues. Produced via immunoSEQ multiplex PCR; TCRdb's table is partial and in-frame only. Of about 65,000 clones in the sample, around 86% were seen once. The chain couples TRBV19 to TRBJ2-1; TRBD2 matches at 8 bases. The sequencing here drew on peripheral blood, taken from a patient treated with proton-based radiotherapy. This TCR was recovered from an elderly man with esophageal cancer. CDR3 in amino acids: CASSEGGRYSYNEQFF. The CDR3 coding sequence is TGTGCCAGTAGTGAGGGCGGGAGGTACTCCTACAATGAGCAGTTCTTC.